These T cell receptor beta chains were read from a single sample in a study of regulatory T cells in long-lasting Graves disease. TCRdb analysed the multiplex PCR reads with MiXCR anew, one entry per CDR3 protein. The sample holds approximately 400,000 distinct CDR3 sequences, 20% seen once. This material consisted of peripheral blood mononuclear cells (PBMCs), taken when the disease was refractory, from a patient treated with antithyroid drugs. The receptors stem from a female donor with Graves disease. Both conserved end residues are part of each CDR3.

J	V	CDR3
TRBJ2-7	TRBV5-5	CASSLLREQGHYEQYF
TRBJ2-7	TRBV19	CASSTTSGRSGGEQYF
TRBJ2-5	TRBV6-1	CASSEFYRAGGETQYF
TRBJ1-1	TRBV20-1	CSALTVMNTEAFF
TRBJ2-7	TRBV11-2	CASSLSRPTEQYF
TRBJ2-7	TRBV20-1	CSARLAGFYKQYF
TRBJ2-2	TRBV2	CASSDDYDGRDFIGELFF
TRBJ2-7	TRBV5-1	CASRGDTSYEQYF
TRBJ2-2	TRBV4-3	CASSAGDRNTGELFF
TRBJ1-1	TRBV20-1	CSARVDTEAFF
TRBJ2-7	TRBV2	CASSSQGDLYEQYF
TRBJ2-2	TRBV6-2/TRBV6-3	CASSYSFPRAGELFF
TRBJ2-5	TRBV12-3/TRBV12-4	CASSLARERQETQYF
TRBJ1-1	TRBV7-8	CASSRDQGASTEAFF
TRBJ1-5	TRBV28	CASSETGASNQPQHF
TRBJ2-7	TRBV11-1	CASSPRQGRYEQYF
TRBJ2-4	TRBV29-1	CSVFSGGLAKNIQYF
TRBJ1-5	TRBV3-1	CASSQSGSPNQPQHF
TRBJ1-2	TRBV28	CASSLLGGANYGYTF
TRBJ2-7	TRBV30	CAWMMPWAGGDEQYF
TRBJ2-5	TRBV7-9	CASSVGQNTGETQYF
TRBJ2-5	TRBV6-1	CASAVPGAIETQYF
TRBJ2-7	TRBV9	CASSPQIDGRYEQYF
TRBJ2-5	TRBV20-1	CSARGEGRETQYF
TRBJ2-7	TRBV25-1	CASSEGGVHEQYF
TRBJ2-7	TRBV12-3/TRBV12-4	CASSPDYLSYEQYF
TRBJ2-2	TRBV11-2	CASSLGRVDTGELFF
TRBJ2-5	TRBV5-1	CASSLADRGLMGTQYF
TRBJ2-7	TRBV4-3	CTSSQDRTGTSYEQYF
TRBJ1-1	TRBV3-1	CASSPLAGGEAFF
TRBJ2-2	TRBV6-2/TRBV6-3	CASSFRTSGGTGELFF
TRBJ2-5	TRBV6-2/TRBV6-3	CASSYSGLQTQYF
TRBJ2-6	TRBV20-1	CSAIPPGANVLTF
TRBJ2-5	TRBV5-6	CASSLVGSIFQETQYF
TRBJ2-5	TRBV19	CASSSLPTGGETQYF
TRBJ2-1	TRBV30	CASDTSGRNNEQFF
TRBJ2-5	TRBV29-1	CSVDDGAQYF
TRBJ2-5	TRBV29-1	CSVERSGSFQETQYF
TRBJ1-1	TRBV28	CASVQSDTEAFF
TRBJ1-3	TRBV30	CAWSPGLQSGNTIYF
TRBJ2-7	TRBV6-2/TRBV6-3	CASSSTGTSDINYEQYF
TRBJ2-3	TRBV7-8	CASSSKRDYTDTQYF
TRBJ2-7	TRBV12-3/TRBV12-4	CASSSLASGRREQYF
TRBJ2-7	TRBV7-6	CASSLDSGRGYEQYF
TRBJ2-5	TRBV20-1	CSATIPGPQETQYF
TRBJ2-1	TRBV28	CASSSGLAGGHPTYNEQFF
TRBJ2-7	TRBV20-1	CSGKGIVDEQYF
TRBJ2-1	TRBV20-1	CSRGLAGTNEQFF
TRBJ1-2	TRBV11-2	CASSTGGWYGYTF
TRBJ2-7	TRBV14	CASSRSDGFYEQYF
TRBJ2-7	TRBV28	CASSSTGQGSHEQYF
TRBJ2-3	TRBV20-1	CSARGLAGGTDTQYF
TRBJ1-2	TRBV11-2	CASSLEPANYGYTF
TRBJ2-1	TRBV20-1	CSAFGTSGVEQFF